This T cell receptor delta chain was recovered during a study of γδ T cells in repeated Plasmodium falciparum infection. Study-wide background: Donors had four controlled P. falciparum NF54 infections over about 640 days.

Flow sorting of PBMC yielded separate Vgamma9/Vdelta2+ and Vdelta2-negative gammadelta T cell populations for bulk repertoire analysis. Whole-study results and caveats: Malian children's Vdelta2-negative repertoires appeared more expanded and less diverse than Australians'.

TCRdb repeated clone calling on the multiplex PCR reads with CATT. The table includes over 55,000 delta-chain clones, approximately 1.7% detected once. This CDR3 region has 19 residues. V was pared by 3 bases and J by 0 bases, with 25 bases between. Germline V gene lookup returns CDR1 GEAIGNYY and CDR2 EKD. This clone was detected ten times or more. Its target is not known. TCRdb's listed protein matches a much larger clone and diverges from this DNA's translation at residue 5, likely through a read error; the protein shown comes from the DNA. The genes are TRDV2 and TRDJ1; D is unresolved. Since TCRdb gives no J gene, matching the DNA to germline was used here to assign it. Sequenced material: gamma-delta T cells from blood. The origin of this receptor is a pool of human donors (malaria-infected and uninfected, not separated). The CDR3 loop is CACDAVQKRKEENTDKLIF. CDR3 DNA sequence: TGTGCCTGTGACGCGGTACAAAAACGTAAGGAAGAAAACACCGATAAACTCATCTTT.